A selection of T cell receptor beta chains follows, all from one sample in a study of technical replicates of blood from a few donors. The protocol was immunoSEQ multiplex PCR, while the TCRdb copy is restricted to in-frame clones and leaves out a portion. The table includes roughly 72,000 clones, 90% to 95% detected once. Sequencing was carried out using T cells isolated from PBMCs. The receptors were sampled from a human donor in good health. Each CDR3 is given with its conserved first and last residue. A D gene is named only where the DNA matches it firmly. Clone size is stated in some rows and not others, as once, few, many or a class when expanded.

abundance	j_gene	d_gene	v_gene	CDR3nt	CDR3aa
.	TRBJ1-1	.	TRBV7-2	TGTGCCAGCAGCTTAGACCCGGGTAACACTGAAGCTTTCTTT	CASSLDPGNTEAFF
.	TRBJ2-7	TRBD2	TRBV27	TGTGCCAGCAGTTCCAAACTAGCGGGAGCTATAAGCTCCTACGAGCAGTACTTC	CASSSKLAGAISSYEQYF
.	TRBJ2-5	.	TRBV7-2	TGTGCCAGCAGCATCAGGGTGGGAGAGACCCAGTACTTC	CASSIRVGETQYF
once	TRBJ2-1	.	TRBV5-1	TGCGCCAGTCAACCTAGTACCAATGAGCAGTTCTTC	CASQPSTNEQFF
.	TRBJ2-2	.	TRBV19	TGTGCCAGTCAAAGTGGCACCCCGAACACCGGGGAGCTGTTTTTT	CASQSGTPNTGELFF
.	TRBJ2-1	.	TRBV6-1	TGTGCCAGCAGTGGAAGACTAGGCCTAGCGATTGAGCAGTTCTTC	CASSGRLGLAIEQFF
.	TRBJ2-1	TRBD2	TRBV7-3	TGTGCCAGCAGCTCTGGAGCTAGCGGGAACAATGAGCAGTTCTTC	CASSSGASGNNEQFF
.	TRBJ1-2	.	TRBV28	TGTGCCAGCAGTTTTGAAACAGGGTCCTATGGCTACACCTTC	CASSFETGSYGYTF
.	TRBJ1-2	.	TRBV11-2	TGTGCCAGCAGGGGAACAGGATTGTCTTATCTCTATGGCTACACCTTC	CASRGTGLSYLYGYTF
.	TRBJ2-1	TRBD1	TRBV5-1	TGCGCCAGCAGCGGGGACAGCTACAATGAGCAGTTCTTC	CASSGDSYNEQFF
once	TRBJ2-5	TRBD1	TRBV5-1	TGCGCCAGCAGCAGCGAACGGACAGGCGCACAAGAGACCCAGTACTTC	CASSSERTGAQETQYF
.	TRBJ2-7	TRBD1	TRBV30	TGTGCCTGGTTTCAAGACAGGGGGTACGAGCAGTACTTC	CAWFQDRGYEQYF
.	TRBJ2-1	.	TRBV10-2	TGCGCCAGCAACGACAACACCATCTCCTCCTACAATGAGCAGTTCTTC	CASNDNTISSYNEQFF
.	TRBJ2-7	TRBD1	TRBV28	TGTGCCAGCAGTCCGGGACAGGGGTTATACGAGCAGTACTTC	CASSPGQGLYEQYF
.	TRBJ2-7	.	TRBV30	TGTGCCTGGAGTCCGGGCTACGAGCAGTACTTC	CAWSPGYEQYF